The 6 T cell receptor beta chains below come from one sample, sequenced in a study of T cell responses to AZD1222 COVID-19 vaccine. Only in-frame clones appear in the TCRdb table, and some are missing; sequencing was by immunoSEQ multiplex PCR. The sample includes 100,000 to 150,000 clones, 70% to 90% of them seen just once. The material sequenced was peripheral blood, taken on day 0 of AZD1222 vaccination. The source is an adult in good health.

This sequence joins TRBV7-8 and TRBJ2-2; possibly TRBD1 or TRBD2 for D (5 bases each). Germline V CDR1 and CDR2: SGHVS, FQNEAQ. The CDR3 has 16 residues. The V end lost 4 bases, the J end lost 1 base, and 13 bases lay between the germline ends. The CDR3 loop reads CASSSIGARNTGELFF. CDR3 bases: TGTGCCAGCAGCTCAATCGGGGCAAGGAACACCGGGGAGCTGTTTTTT.

This sequence joins TRBV30 and TRBJ1-1, with a weak D call TRBD1 (5 bases). V was trimmed by 1 base and J by 10 bases, leaving 16 bases between them. CDR1 GTSNPN and CDR2 SVGIG come from the germline V gene (reference sequence). The CDR3 loop spans 13 amino acids. The CDR3 region is CAWSGQGGAGAFF. The CDR3 DNA reads as TGTGCCTGGAGTGGACAAGGTGGGGCTGGAGCTTTCTTT.

V and J are TRBV2 and TRBJ2-7, with D perhaps matching TRBD1 (5 bases). This CDR3 is 13 amino acids long. Trimming removed 3 bases at V and 1 base at J, with 7 bases between. Germline assignment: CDR1 SNHLY and CDR2 FYNNEI. The CDR3 DNA follows: TGTGCCAGCAGTGACAGGGTTTCCTACGAGCAGTACTTC. This translates into CASSDRVSYEQYF.

V gene TRBV19 combines with J gene TRBJ1-1; 7 bases map to TRBD1. CDR1 and CDR2 (germline): LNHDA, SQIVND (reference sequence). The CDR3 consists of 16 residues. The trim removed 1 base at V and 0 bases at J, leaving 5 bases unmatched. CDR3 nucleotides: TGTGCCAGTAGTATAGGGAGGGGGCGGTTGAACACTGAAGCTTTCTTT. Residues: CASSIGRGRLNTEAFF.

The chain has TRBV28 and TRBJ2-7; no definite D call. V lost 6 bases to trimming and J lost 7 bases, with 7 bases between them. The CDR3 sequence is 10 residues long. CDR1 MDHEN and CDR2 SYDVKM come from the germline V gene. CDR3 sequence: CASSSTEQYF. The CDR3 DNA reads TGTGCCAGCAGCTCGACAGAGCAGTACTTC.

This chain uses TRBV19 with TRBJ1-5; D is ambiguous. V was trimmed by 6 bases and J by 0 bases, leaving 18 bases between them. This CDR3 region has 17 residues. Germline CDR1 and CDR2: LNHDA and SQIVND (reference sequence). The CDR3 loop is CASSAPMGRYSNQPQHF. The CDR3 bases are TGTGCCAGTAGCGCCCCAATGGGTAGGTATAGCAATCAGCCCCAGCATTTT.